The entry below gives a single T cell receptor beta chain sequence along with its context. Antigen: not known. The source of the sample is a study of T cell responses to AZD1222 COVID-19 vaccine. CDR1 is MNHEY, CDR2 SVGAGI, per germline. The V end lost 8 bases, the J end lost 4 bases, and 19 bases lay between the germline ends. This CDR3 is built from 15 residues. Measured with immunoSEQ multiplex PCR; TCRdb has only the in-frame clones, and not every one. The data show over 100,000 clones, with 65% to 85% seen just once and 9.4% held by the top ten. General observations from the study: Sampled repertoires all dated from after the peak T cell response. Possibly, clonal diversity was underestimated; donors were largely white British and included more females. Among spike-specific TCRs, nearly half reportedly target unmutated variant regions. Mapped onto spike, vaccine-associated CD4 TCRs spanned it and were dominant at 160-218 and 743-854.

The chain uses TRBV6-5 and TRBJ2-3; D may be TRBD2 (6 bases). The source was peripheral blood, collected on day 0 of AZD1222 vaccination. This TCR derives from an adult in good health. The DNA for the CDR3 is TGTGCCAGCCGAGGAGGGGCCAGTGGGGCAGATACGCAGTATTTT. Translation: CASRGGASGADTQYF.